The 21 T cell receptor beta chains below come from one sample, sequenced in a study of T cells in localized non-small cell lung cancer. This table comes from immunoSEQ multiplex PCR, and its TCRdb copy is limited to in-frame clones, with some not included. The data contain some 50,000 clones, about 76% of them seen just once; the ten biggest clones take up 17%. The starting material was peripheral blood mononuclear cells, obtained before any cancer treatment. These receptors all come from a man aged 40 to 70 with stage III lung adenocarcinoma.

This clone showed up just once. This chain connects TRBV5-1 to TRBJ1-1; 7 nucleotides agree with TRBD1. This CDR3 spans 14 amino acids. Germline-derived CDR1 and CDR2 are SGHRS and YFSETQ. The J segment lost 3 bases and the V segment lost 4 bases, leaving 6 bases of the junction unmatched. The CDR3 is CASSDGTAHTEAFF. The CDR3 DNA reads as TGCGCCAGCAGCGATGGGACAGCTCACACTGAAGCTTTCTTT. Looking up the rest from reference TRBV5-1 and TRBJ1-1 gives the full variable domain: KAGVTQTPRYLIKTRGQQVTLSCSPISGHRSVSWYQQTPGQGLQFLFEYFSETQRNKGNFPGRFSGRQFSNSRSEMNVSTLELGDSALYLCASSDGTAHTEAFFGQGTRLTVV.

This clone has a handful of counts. CDR3 residues: CASSVSSGGTDTQYF. The DNA of the CDR3 is TGTGCCAGCAGTGTCTCCTCTGGGGGCACAGATACGCAGTATTTT. This chain uses TRBV6-4 with TRBJ2-3; D is undetermined. The V gene lost 4 bases and the J gene lost 1 base, with 12 bases spanning the gap. Per germline, CDR1 MRHNA and CDR2 SNTAGT. The CDR3 runs 15 residues.

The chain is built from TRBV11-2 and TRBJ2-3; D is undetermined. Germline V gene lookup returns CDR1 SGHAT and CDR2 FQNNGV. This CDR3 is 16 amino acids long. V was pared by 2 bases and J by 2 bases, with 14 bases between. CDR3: CASSLILYRSTDTQYF. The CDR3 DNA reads TGTGCCAGCAGCTTAATTTTATACCGTTCCACAGATACGCAGTATTTT.

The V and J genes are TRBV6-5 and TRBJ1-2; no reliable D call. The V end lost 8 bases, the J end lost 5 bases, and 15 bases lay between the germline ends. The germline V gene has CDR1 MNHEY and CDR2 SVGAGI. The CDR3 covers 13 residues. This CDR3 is CASGTGNPYGYTF. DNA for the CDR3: TGTGCCAGCGGCACCGGGAACCCATATGGCTACACCTTC.

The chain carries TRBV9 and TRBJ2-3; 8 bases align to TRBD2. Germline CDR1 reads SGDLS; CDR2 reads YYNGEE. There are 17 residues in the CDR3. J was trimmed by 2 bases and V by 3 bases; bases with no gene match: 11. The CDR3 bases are TGTGCCAGCAGCGGAGAGGGAGCGGGGGAGATCACAGATACGCAGTATTTT. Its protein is CASSGEGAGEITDTQYF.

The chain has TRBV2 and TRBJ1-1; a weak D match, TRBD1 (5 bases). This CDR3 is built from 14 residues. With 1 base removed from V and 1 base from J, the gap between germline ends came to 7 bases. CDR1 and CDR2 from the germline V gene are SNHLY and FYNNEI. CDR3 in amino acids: CASSEDRTNTEAFF. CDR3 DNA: TGTGCCAGCAGTGAAGACAGGACGAACACTGAAGCTTTCTTT. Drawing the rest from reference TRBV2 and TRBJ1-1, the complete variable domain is EPEVTQTPSHQVTQMGQEVILRCVPISNHLYFYWYRQILGQKVEFLVSFYNNEISEKSEIFDDQFSVERPDGSNFTLKIRSTKLEDSAMYFCASSEDRTNTEAFFGQGTRLTVV.

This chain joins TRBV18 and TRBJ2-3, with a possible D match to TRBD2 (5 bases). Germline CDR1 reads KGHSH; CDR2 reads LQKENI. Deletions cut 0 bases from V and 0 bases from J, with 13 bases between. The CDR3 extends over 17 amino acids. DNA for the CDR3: TGTGCCAGCTCACCACCCCGGGAAAGGGCTAGCACAGATACGCAGTATTTT. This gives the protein CASSPPRERASTDTQYF.

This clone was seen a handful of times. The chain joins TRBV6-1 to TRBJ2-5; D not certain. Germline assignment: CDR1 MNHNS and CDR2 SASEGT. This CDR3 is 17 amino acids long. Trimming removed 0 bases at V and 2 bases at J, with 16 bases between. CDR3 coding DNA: TGTGCCAGCAGTGAAGCGCTTGTGGGGTCCCTACAAGAGACCCAGTACTTC. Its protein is CASSEALVGSLQETQYF.

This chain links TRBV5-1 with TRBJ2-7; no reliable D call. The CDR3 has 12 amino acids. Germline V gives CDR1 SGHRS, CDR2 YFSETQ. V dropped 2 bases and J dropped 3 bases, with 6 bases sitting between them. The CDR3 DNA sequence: TGCGCCAGCAGCTTCGGCAGCTACGAGCAGTACTTC. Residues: CASSFGSYEQYF.

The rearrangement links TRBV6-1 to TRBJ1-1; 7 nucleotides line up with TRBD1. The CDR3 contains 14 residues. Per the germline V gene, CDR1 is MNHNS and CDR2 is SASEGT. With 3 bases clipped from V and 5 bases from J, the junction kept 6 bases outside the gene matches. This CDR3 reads CASSEEQGNTEAFF. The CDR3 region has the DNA TGTGCCAGCAGTGAGGAACAGGGGAATACTGAAGCTTTCTTT.

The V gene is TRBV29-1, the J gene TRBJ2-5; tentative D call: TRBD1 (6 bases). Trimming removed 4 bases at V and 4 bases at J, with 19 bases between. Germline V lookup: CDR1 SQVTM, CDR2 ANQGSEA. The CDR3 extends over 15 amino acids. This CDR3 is CSVVPLEDSVETQYF. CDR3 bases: TGCAGCGTTGTCCCGCTAGAGGACAGTGTAGAGACCCAGTACTTC.

In DNA form, the CDR3 reads TGTGCCACCAGCAAAGCAGCGGGGGAGCGCGAGCAGTACTTC. This sequence encodes CATSKAAGEREQYF. The chain has TRBV15 and TRBJ2-7; 8 bases agree with TRBD2. The CDR3 loop spans 14 amino acids. Trimming at V came to 4 bases and at J to 6 bases, leaving 8 bases not matched to a gene. The germline V gene encodes CDR1 LNHNV and CDR2 YYDKDF (reference sequence).

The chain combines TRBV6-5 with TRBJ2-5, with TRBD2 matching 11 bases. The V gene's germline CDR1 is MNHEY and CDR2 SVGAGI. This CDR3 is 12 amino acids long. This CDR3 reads CASGGARETQYF. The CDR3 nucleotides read TGTGCTAGCGGGGGGGCCAGGGAGACCCAGTACTTC.

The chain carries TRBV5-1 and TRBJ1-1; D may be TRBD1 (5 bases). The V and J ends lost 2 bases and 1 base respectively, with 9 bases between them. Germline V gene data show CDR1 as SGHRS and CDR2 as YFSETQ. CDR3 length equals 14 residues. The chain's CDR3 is CASSFDSGNTEAFF. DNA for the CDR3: TGCGCCAGCAGCTTTGACAGCGGGAACACTGAAGCTTTCTTT. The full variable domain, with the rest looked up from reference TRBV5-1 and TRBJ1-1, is KAGVTQTPRYLIKTRGQQVTLSCSPISGHRSVSWYQQTPGQGLQFLFEYFSETQRNKGNFPGRFSGRQFSNSRSEMNVSTLELGDSALYLCASSFDSGNTEAFFGQGTRLTVV.

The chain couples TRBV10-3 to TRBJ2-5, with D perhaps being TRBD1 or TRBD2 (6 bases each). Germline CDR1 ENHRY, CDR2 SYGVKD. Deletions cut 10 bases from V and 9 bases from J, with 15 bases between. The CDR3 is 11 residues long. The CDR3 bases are TGTGCCAGCAAAAGGGGGGTGGCCCAGTACTTC. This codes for CASKRGVAQYF.

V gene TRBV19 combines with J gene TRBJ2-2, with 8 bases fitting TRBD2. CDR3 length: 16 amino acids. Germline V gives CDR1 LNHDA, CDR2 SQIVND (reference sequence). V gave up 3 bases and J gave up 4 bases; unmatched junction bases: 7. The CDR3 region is CASSIRDGGATGELFF. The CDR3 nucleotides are TGTGCCAGTAGTATTCGAGACGGGGGGGCCACCGGGGAGCTGTTTTTT.

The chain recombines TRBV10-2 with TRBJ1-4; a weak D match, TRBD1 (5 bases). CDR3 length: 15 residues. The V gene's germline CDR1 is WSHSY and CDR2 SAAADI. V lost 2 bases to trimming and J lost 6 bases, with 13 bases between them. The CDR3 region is CASSEPAGRDEKLFF. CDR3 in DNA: TGCGCCAGCAGTGAGCCTGCGGGCAGGGATGAAAAACTGTTTTTT.

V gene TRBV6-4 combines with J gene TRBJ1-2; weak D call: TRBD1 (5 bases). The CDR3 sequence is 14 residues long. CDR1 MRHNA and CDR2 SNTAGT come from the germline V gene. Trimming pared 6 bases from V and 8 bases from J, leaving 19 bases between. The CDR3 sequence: CASRPMRGEGGYTF. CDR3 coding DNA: TGTGCCAGCAGGCCCATGAGGGGAGAAGGAGGCTACACCTTC.

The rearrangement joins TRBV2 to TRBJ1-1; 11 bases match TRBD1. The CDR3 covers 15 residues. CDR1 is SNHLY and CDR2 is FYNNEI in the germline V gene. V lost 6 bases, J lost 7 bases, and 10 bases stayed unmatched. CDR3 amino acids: CASSFLGQGGIEAFF. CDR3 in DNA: TGTGCCAGCAGCTTCCTGGGACAGGGGGGAATTGAAGCTTTCTTT.

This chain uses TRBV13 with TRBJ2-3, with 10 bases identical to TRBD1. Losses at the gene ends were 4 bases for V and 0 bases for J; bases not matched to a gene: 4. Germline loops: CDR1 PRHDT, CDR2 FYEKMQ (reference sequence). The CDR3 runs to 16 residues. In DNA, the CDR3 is TGTGCCAGCAGCTATCGACAGGGGGCTAGCACAGATACGCAGTATTTT. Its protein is CASSYRQGASTDTQYF. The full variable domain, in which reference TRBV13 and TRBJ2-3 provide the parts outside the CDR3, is AAGVIQSPRHLIKEKRETATLKCYPIPRHDTVYWYQQGPGQDPQFLISFYEKMQSDKGSIPDRFSAQQFSDYHSELNMSSLELGDSALYFCASSYRQGASTDTQYFGPGTRLTVL.

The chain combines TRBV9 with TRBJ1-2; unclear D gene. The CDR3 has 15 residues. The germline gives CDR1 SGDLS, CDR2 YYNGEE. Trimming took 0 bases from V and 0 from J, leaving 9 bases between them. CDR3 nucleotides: TGTGCCAGCAGCGTAGGAGACACCGCTAACTATGGCTACACCTTC. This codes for CASSVGDTANYGYTF.